This is a list of T cell receptor beta chains from one sample in a study of T cells in Graves' hyperthyroidism and ophthalmopathy. Using its own MiXCR run on the multiplex PCR reads, TCRdb lists one record per CDR3 protein. The table lists roughly 580,000 distinct CDR3 sequences, about 45% of them singletons, with approximately 8.2% in the top ten. Sequencing was carried out using peripheral blood or thyroid tissue (not recorded which). Every receptor here comes from a woman between 18 and 29 years old with Graves' hyperthyroidism. Each CDR3 is given with its conserved first and last residue. Fields, in order: clone size, J gene, V gene, D gene, CDR3 DNA, CDR3 protein. The D gene is left open where the match is weak. Some rows mark clone size as missing; the rest say once, few, many or name a class of expanded clone.

abundance: many; j_gene: TRBJ1-2; v_gene: TRBV2; d_gene: TRBD1; CDR3nt: TGTGCCAGCAGTGGAATATCGGACAGGGCAACCTATGGCTACACCTTC; CDR3aa: CASSGISDRATYGYTF
abundance: -; j_gene: TRBJ2-7; v_gene: TRBV6-5; d_gene: -; CDR3nt: TGTGCCAGCAGTTACATACAGGGTTACGAGCAGTACTTC; CDR3aa: CASSYIQGYEQYF
abundance: -; j_gene: TRBJ1-1; v_gene: TRBV6-5; d_gene: -; CDR3nt: TGTGCCATCAGTTACGTGCAAAACACTGAAGCTTTCTTT; CDR3aa: CAISYVQNTEAFF
abundance: many; j_gene: TRBJ2-7; v_gene: TRBV29-1; d_gene: -; CDR3nt: TGCAGCGTTGTGGGTATGCTTCGGGACGAGCAGTACTTC; CDR3aa: CSVVGMLRDEQYF
abundance: -; j_gene: TRBJ1-1; v_gene: TRBV6-1; d_gene: -; CDR3nt: TGTGCCAGCAGTGTTGGTTCGAGCACTGAAGCTTTCTTT; CDR3aa: CASSVGSSTEAFF
abundance: -; j_gene: TRBJ2-2; v_gene: TRBV24-1; d_gene: -; CDR3nt: TGTGCCACCAGTGACAGGGCGACCGGGGAGCTGTTTTTT; CDR3aa: CATSDRATGELFF
abundance: many; j_gene: TRBJ1-5; v_gene: TRBV24-1; d_gene: TRBD1; CDR3nt: TGTGCCACCAGTGCCTTGGGACAGGACAATCAGCCCCAGCATTTT; CDR3aa: CATSALGQDNQPQHF
abundance: -; j_gene: TRBJ2-7; v_gene: TRBV9; d_gene: TRBD2; CDR3nt: TGTGCCAGCAGCCCCGGACTAGCGGGAGTGTTCCCCACTAACGAGCAGTACTTC; CDR3aa: CASSPGLAGVFPTNEQYF
abundance: few; j_gene: TRBJ1-2; v_gene: TRBV9; d_gene: -; CDR3nt: TGTGCCAGCAGCGCGCAGGGTCTGGATGGCTACACCTTC; CDR3aa: CASSAQGLDGYTF
abundance: -; j_gene: TRBJ2-2; v_gene: TRBV7-8; d_gene: TRBD2; CDR3nt: TGTGCCAGCAGCTTAGGATCCGGGAGGGCCAGGACCGGGGAGCTGTTTTTT; CDR3aa: CASSLGSGRARTGELFF
abundance: -; j_gene: TRBJ1-2; v_gene: TRBV20-1; d_gene: -; CDR3nt: TGCAGTGCTAGACCTCTAGATGGCTACACCTTC; CDR3aa: CSARPLDGYTF
abundance: few; j_gene: TRBJ1-2; v_gene: TRBV9; d_gene: TRBD1; CDR3nt: TGTGCCAGCAGCTTGGGACAGGGGGCTCACTACACCTTC; CDR3aa: CASSLGQGAHYTF
abundance: -; j_gene: TRBJ1-2; v_gene: TRBV2; d_gene: TRBD1; CDR3nt: TGTGCCAGCAGTGGAGACAGGGATTTATATGGCTACACCTTC; CDR3aa: CASSGDRDLYGYTF
abundance: many; j_gene: TRBJ2-7; v_gene: TRBV20-1; d_gene: TRBD1; CDR3nt: TGCAGTGCGCCAAGGACAGGGCTATACGAGCAGTACTTC; CDR3aa: CSAPRTGLYEQYF
abundance: many; j_gene: TRBJ2-7; v_gene: TRBV10-3; d_gene: TRBD2; CDR3nt: TGTGCCTCTCTCGCTAGCGGGAGTAATGAGCAGTACTTC; CDR3aa: CASLASGSNEQYF
abundance: -; j_gene: TRBJ1-1; v_gene: TRBV20-1; d_gene: TRBD1; CDR3nt: TGCAGTGCTAAGCACAGGGGACCCAACACTGAAGCTTTCTTT; CDR3aa: CSAKHRGPNTEAFF
abundance: many; j_gene: TRBJ2-7; v_gene: TRBV15; d_gene: -; CDR3nt: TGTGCCACCAGCAGAGAGAAGGAATACGAGCAGTACTTC; CDR3aa: CATSREKEYEQYF
abundance: -; j_gene: TRBJ1-1; v_gene: TRBV25-1; d_gene: TRBD1; CDR3nt: TGCGCCAGCAGCCAAGCCGGGACAGGGAGGACTGAAGCTTTCTTT; CDR3aa: CASSQAGTGRTEAFF
abundance: -; j_gene: TRBJ1-1; v_gene: TRBV7-6; d_gene: -; CDR3nt: TGTGCCAGCAGCCCCGGTTCGGTACTAAGGGCTTTCTTT; CDR3aa: CASSPGSVLRAFF
abundance: -; j_gene: TRBJ2-7; v_gene: TRBV2; d_gene: -; CDR3nt: TGTGCCAGCAGTGAAGGGGTCCAGGGATACGAGCAGTACTTC; CDR3aa: CASSEGVQGYEQYF
abundance: -; j_gene: TRBJ2-7; v_gene: TRBV24-1; d_gene: -; CDR3nt: TGTGCCACCAGTGCCGCGCTAACCTACGAGCAGTACTTC; CDR3aa: CATSAALTYEQYF
abundance: many; j_gene: TRBJ1-1; v_gene: TRBV10-3; d_gene: -; CDR3nt: TGTGCCGTCCGACCCAGGGTCAGGGACACTGAAGCTTTCTTT; CDR3aa: CAVRPRVRDTEAFF
abundance: many; j_gene: TRBJ1-1; v_gene: TRBV5-1; d_gene: -; CDR3nt: TGTGCCAGCAGCTCCGGGGGCACTGAAGCTTTCTTT; CDR3aa: CASSSGGTEAFF
abundance: -; j_gene: TRBJ1-5; v_gene: TRBV7-2; d_gene: -; CDR3nt: TGTGCCAGCAGCCAAAACAGGGATTCTGCAAATCAGCCCCAGCATTTT; CDR3aa: CASSQNRDSANQPQHF
abundance: -; j_gene: TRBJ2-7; v_gene: TRBV6-4; d_gene: -; CDR3nt: TGTGCCACCCAGGACTACGAGCAGTACTTC; CDR3aa: CATQDYEQYF
abundance: -; j_gene: TRBJ1-1; v_gene: TRBV7-2; d_gene: -; CDR3nt: TGTGCCAGCAGCACACGGAGGGGAGGGGCAGCTTTCTTT; CDR3aa: CASSTRRGGAAFF
abundance: -; j_gene: TRBJ2-7; v_gene: TRBV2; d_gene: -; CDR3nt: TGTGCCAGCAGTGAAGCGACTAAGTTATACGAGCAGTACTTC; CDR3aa: CASSEATKLYEQYF
abundance: many; j_gene: TRBJ1-5; v_gene: TRBV2; d_gene: TRBD1; CDR3nt: TGTGCCAGCAGAGACAGGGTAGGGCAGCCCCAGCATTTT; CDR3aa: CASRDRVGQPQHF
abundance: few; j_gene: TRBJ2-7; v_gene: TRBV6-1; d_gene: TRBD2; CDR3nt: TGTGCCAGCAGTGAGACTAGCGGGGGTTCCTACGAGCAGTACTTC; CDR3aa: CASSETSGGSYEQYF
abundance: -; j_gene: TRBJ2-7; v_gene: TRBV20-1; d_gene: -; CDR3nt: TGCAGTGCTAAGGTCCCCTACGAGCAGTACTTC; CDR3aa: CSAKVPYEQYF
abundance: few; j_gene: TRBJ1-2; v_gene: TRBV19; d_gene: -; CDR3nt: TGTGCCAGTAGTCTTGGACTGACTAACTATGGCTACACCTTC; CDR3aa: CASSLGLTNYGYTF